The 8 T cell receptor beta chains in this list originate from one sample, sequenced in a study of blood T cell repertoires in COVID-19. Repertoires were generated with immunoSEQ multiplex PCR, while TCRdb's copy carries only in-frame clones and drops some. The table lists over 110,000 clones, more than 70% of them singletons, with 28% in the top ten. Sequencing was carried out using peripheral blood. These receptors all come from a human donor in a cohort sampled during active COVID-19.

V usage is TRBV5-1 and J usage is TRBJ2-5, with 7 bases lining up with TRBD1. The CDR3 loop spans 14 amino acids. Germline-derived CDR1 and CDR2 are SGHRS and YFSETQ. J was trimmed by 2 bases and V by 3 bases; bases with no gene match: 4. The CDR3 region has the DNA TGCGCCAGCAGCTACAGGGGTGGGCAAGAGACCCAGTACTTC. This sequence encodes CASSYRGGQETQYF.

The CDR3 here is CASSLTGTLLGNTIYF. Written as DNA, the CDR3 is TGCGCCAGCAGCTTAACAGGTACCCTCCTTGGAAACACCATATATTTT. The gene calls are TRBV5-1 and TRBJ1-3, with a tentative D call TRBD1 (5 bases). The V gene's germline CDR1 is SGHRS and CDR2 YFSETQ. Trimming left V 2 bases short and J 3 bases short, with 15 bases between. CDR3 length equals 16 residues.

The J gene is TRBJ1-6, the V gene TRBV7-2; 9 positions agree with TRBD1. Germline CDR1 is SGHTA and CDR2 is FQGNSA. Trimming cost V 6 bases and J 7 bases; bases outside gene matches: 4. This CDR3 comprises 14 residues. The CDR3 DNA sequence: TGTGCCAGCAGTTTGGACAGGGGCAATTCACCCCTCCACTTT. It codes for CASSLDRGNSPLHF.

The chain joins TRBV7-6 to TRBJ2-2; 7 positions agree with TRBD1. The germline CDR1 and CDR2 sequences are SGHVS and FNYEAQ. V trimming: 1 base; J trimming: 4 bases; junction bases outside the gene matches: 3. The CDR3 extends over 15 amino acids. CDR3 residues: CASSLVGQRTGELFF. The CDR3, as DNA: TGTGCCAGCAGCTTAGTGGGACAGCGCACCGGGGAGCTGTTTTTT.

This clone was found once. CDR3 sequence (DNA): TGTGCCAGCAGTCCCGACAGGAACTATGGCTACACCTTC. Amino acids: CASSPDRNYGYTF. The chain links TRBV6-5 to TRBJ1-2; a possible D gene is TRBD1 (6 bases). This CDR3 contains 13 residues. Germline V CDR1 and CDR2: MNHEY, SVGAGI. Trimming shortened V by 5 bases and J by 2 bases, and 9 bases separated the two germline ends.

A remark on this clone: The sample holds other DNA sequences that translate to the same CDR3. V is TRBV9 and J is TRBJ1-2; 8 bases map to TRBD1. The CDR3 consists of 14 residues. The trim removed 0 bases at V and 4 bases at J, leaving 2 bases unmatched. Germline V gives CDR1 SGDLS, CDR2 YYNGEE. The CDR3 DNA reads as TGTGCCAGCAGCGTAGGTACAGGGGGCTATGGCTACACCTTC. Translating it yields CASSVGTGGYGYTF. Supplemented by reference TRBV9 and TRBJ1-2, the full variable domain reads DSGVTQTPKHLITATGQRVTLRCSPRSGDLSVYWYQQSLDQGLQFLIQYYNGEERAKGNILERFSAQQFPDLHSELNLSSLELGDSALYFCASSVGTGGYGYTFGSGTRLTVV.

The rearrangement links TRBV7-9 to TRBJ2-1; weak D call: TRBD2 (6 bases). This CDR3 is 16 amino acids long. V lost 8 bases and J lost 1, with 18 bases in between. CDR1 and CDR2 from the germline V gene are SEHNR and FQNEAQ (reference sequence). The CDR3 here is CASENRRTTSYNEQFF. CDR3 in DNA: TGTGCCAGCGAAAACCGGAGGACTACTTCCTACAATGAGCAGTTCTTC.

The V gene is TRBV7-9, the J gene TRBJ1-2; the D is unclear. In germline, CDR1 is SEHNR, CDR2 FQNEAQ (reference sequence). The V end was cut by 5 bases, the J end by 1 base, with 8 bases between. This CDR3 region has 13 residues. The CDR3 region has the DNA TGTGCCAGCAGCATTACAGTTAACTATGGCTACACCTTC. It translates to CASSITVNYGYTF.